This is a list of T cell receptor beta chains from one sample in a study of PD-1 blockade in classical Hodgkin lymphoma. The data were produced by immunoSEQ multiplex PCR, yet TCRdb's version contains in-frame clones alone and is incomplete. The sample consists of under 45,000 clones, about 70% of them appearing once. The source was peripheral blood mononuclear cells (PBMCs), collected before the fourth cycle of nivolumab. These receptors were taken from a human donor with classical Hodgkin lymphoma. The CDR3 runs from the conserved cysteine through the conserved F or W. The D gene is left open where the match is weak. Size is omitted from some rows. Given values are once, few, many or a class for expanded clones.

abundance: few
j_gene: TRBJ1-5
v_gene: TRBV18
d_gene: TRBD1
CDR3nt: TGTGCCAGCTCGACAGGGTCCAATCAGCCCCAGCATTTT
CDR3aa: CASSTGSNQPQHF

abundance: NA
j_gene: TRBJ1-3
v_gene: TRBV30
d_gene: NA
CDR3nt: TGTGCCTGGGCCCCTCCGTTGCGAAACACCATATATTTT
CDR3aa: CAWAPPLRNTIYF

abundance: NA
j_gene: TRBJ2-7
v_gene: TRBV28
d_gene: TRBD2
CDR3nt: TGTGCCAGCAGTTACTGGCCGGGAGGGAGCTCCTACGAGCAGTACTTC
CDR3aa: CASSYWPGGSSYEQYF

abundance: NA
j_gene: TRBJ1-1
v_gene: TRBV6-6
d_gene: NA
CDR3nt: TGTGCCAGCAGTTCCTCGACAGTTCTTGAAGCTTTCTTT
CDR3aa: CASSSSTVLEAFF

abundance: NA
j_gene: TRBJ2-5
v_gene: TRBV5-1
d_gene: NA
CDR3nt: TGCGCCAGCAGCTTCGGGAGCCCTAAAGAGACCCAGTACTTC
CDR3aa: CASSFGSPKETQYF

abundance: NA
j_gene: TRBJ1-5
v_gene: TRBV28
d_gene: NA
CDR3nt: TGTGCCAGCAGTTTAGCCAGGGCGGGGTATCAGCCCCAGCATTTT
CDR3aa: CASSLARAGYQPQHF

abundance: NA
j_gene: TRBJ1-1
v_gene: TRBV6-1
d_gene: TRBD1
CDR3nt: TGTGCCAGTATGACAGGGTTGAACACTGAAGCTTTCTTT
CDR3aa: CASMTGLNTEAFF

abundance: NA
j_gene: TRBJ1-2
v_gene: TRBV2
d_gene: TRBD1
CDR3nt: TGTGCCAGCAGCAGGGACAGGGCCCGGTGGGACTTC
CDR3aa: CASSRDRARWDF

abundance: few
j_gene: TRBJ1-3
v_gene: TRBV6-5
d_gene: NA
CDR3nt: TGTGCCAGCAGTTACTCGGGACCTAACACGGACACCATATATTTT
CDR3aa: CASSYSGPNTDTIYF

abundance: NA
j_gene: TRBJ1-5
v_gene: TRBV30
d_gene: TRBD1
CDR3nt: TGTGCCTGGCAATTCCGGGGACAGGCATCTGGGCAGCCCCAGCATTTT
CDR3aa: CAWQFRGQASGQPQHF

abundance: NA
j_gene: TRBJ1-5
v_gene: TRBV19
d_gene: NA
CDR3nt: TGTGCCAGTAGTATAGGTCGCAGATCTTATAGCAATCAGCCCCAGCATTTT
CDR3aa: CASSIGRRSYSNQPQHF

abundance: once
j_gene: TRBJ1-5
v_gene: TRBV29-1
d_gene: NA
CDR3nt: TGCAGCGTGGGGGGGACCAATCAGCCCCAGCATTTT
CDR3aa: CSVGGTNQPQHF

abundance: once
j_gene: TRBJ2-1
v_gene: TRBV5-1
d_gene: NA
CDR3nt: TGCGCCAGCAGCTTGGCCCCCCTGAGCTCCTACAATGAGCAGTTCTTC
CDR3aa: CASSLAPLSSYNEQFF

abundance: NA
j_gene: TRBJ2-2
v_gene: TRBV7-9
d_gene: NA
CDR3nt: TGTGCCAGCCTCCGTGGGGGGAAGTATCTCGACACCGGGGAGCTGTTTTTT
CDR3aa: CASLRGGKYLDTGELFF

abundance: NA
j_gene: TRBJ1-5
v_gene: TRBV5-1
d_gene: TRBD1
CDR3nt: TGCGCCAGCAGCTTGGTTCCAGGGGGTATCCAGCCCCAGCATTTT
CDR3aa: CASSLVPGGIQPQHF

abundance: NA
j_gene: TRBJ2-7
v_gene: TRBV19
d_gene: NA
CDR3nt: TGTGCCAGTAGTGCCACGGACGGAACGACCTACGAGCAGTACTTC
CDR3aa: CASSATDGTTYEQYF

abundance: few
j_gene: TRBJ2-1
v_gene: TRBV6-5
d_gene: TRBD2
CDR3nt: TGTGCCAGCAGTTATAAGCGGGGAAGTGGGAATGAGCAGTTCTTC
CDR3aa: CASSYKRGSGNEQFF

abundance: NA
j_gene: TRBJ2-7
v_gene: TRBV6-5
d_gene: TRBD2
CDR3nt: TGTGCCAGCAGACCGGGACTAGCTTCCCACGAGCAGTACTTC
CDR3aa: CASRPGLASHEQYF

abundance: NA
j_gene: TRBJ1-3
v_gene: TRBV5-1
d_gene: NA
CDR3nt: TGCGCCAGCAGTAGGGGGAAACCTGGAAACACCATATATTTT
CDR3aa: CASSRGKPGNTIYF

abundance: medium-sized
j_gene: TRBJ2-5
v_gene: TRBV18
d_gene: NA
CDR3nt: TGTGCCAGCTCGAGAGCGGGTCTTCAAGAGACCCAGTACTTC
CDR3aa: CASSRAGLQETQYF

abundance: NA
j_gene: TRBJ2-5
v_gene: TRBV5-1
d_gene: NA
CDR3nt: TGCGCCAGCAGCTTGGCTGCCGGGACAAAAGAGACCCAGTACTTC
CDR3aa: CASSLAAGTKETQYF

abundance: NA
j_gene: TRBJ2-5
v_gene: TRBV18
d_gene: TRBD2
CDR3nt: TGTGCCAGCTCACCACTCGGGGGGGAAGAGACCCAGTACTTC
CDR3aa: CASSPLGGEETQYF

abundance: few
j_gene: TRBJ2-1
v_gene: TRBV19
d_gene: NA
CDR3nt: TGTGCCAGTAGTCCGGGGACTGGAAACTCCTACAATGAGCAGTTCTTC
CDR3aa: CASSPGTGNSYNEQFF

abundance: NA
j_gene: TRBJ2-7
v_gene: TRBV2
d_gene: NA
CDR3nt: TGTGCCAGCAGTGATGGTCCGTGGAGAGAGCAGTACTTC
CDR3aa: CASSDGPWREQYF

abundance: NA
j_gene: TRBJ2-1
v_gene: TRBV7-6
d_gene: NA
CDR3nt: TGTGCCAGCAGCGGTAGGTTCTACAATGAGCAGTTCTTC
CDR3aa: CASSGRFYNEQFF

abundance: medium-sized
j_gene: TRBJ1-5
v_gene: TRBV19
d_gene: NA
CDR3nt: TGTGCCAGTAGTTTGGCGACGGGTCAGCCCCAGCATTTT
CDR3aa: CASSLATGQPQHF

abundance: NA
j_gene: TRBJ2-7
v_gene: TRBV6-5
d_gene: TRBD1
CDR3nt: TGTGCCAGCAGTTACCTGGGACAGGGGGCCAACGAGCAGTACTTC
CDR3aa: CASSYLGQGANEQYF

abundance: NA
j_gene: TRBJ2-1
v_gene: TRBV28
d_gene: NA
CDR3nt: TGTGCCAGCAAAGGGGGGATGGGCTACAATGAGCAGTTCTTC
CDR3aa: CASKGGMGYNEQFF

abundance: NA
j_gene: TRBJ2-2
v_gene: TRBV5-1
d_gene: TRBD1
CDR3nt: TGCGCCAGCAGCCCGCGGACAGGCGACACCGGGGAGCTGTTTTTT
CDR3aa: CASSPRTGDTGELFF

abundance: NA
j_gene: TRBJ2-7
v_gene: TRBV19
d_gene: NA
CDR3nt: TGTGCCAGTAGTCTCACCGGGACAGCCGGGGGCGAGCAGTACTTC
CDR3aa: CASSLTGTAGGEQYF

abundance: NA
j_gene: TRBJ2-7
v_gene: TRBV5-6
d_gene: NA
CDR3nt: TGTGCCAGCACCCGCGAGGACGAGCAGTACTTC
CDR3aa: CASTREDEQYF

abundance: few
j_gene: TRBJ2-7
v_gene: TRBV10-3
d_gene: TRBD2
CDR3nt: TGTGCCATCAGGCCTGGGGCGGGAGAGACGGGGCAGTACTTC
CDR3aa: CAIRPGAGETGQYF

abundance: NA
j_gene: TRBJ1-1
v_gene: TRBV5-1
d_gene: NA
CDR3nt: TGCGCCAGCAGCTTGGGTGCAGTGAACACTGAAGCTTTCTTT
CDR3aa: CASSLGAVNTEAFF

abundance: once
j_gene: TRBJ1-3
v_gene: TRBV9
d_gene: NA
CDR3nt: TGTGCCAGCAGCGTAGCCACTCTCGGGCCGTCGGGAGGAAACACCATATATTTT
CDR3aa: CASSVATLGPSGGNTIYF

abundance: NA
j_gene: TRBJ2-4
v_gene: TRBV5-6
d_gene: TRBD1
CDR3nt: TGTGCCAGCAGCCATCTACAGGGGAAAAACATTCAGTACTTC
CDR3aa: CASSHLQGKNIQYF

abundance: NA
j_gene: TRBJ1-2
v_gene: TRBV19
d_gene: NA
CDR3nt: TGTGCCAGTAGTATCAGGGATGGCTACACCTTC
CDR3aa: CASSIRDGYTF

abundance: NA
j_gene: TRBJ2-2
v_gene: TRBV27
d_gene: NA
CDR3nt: TGTGCCAGCAGTTTATTTCAGGCGAACACCGGGGAGCTGTTTTTT
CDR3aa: CASSLFQANTGELFF

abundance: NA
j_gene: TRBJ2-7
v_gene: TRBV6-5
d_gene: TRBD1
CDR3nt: TGTGCCAGCAGTAAAGACAGGGAGCCCACCTACGAGCAGTACTTC
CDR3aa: CASSKDREPTYEQYF

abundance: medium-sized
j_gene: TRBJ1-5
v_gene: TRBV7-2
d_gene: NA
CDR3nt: TGTGCCAGCAGCTTAGTGGGTGGGGGGAATCAGCCCCAGCATTTT
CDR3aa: CASSLVGGGNQPQHF

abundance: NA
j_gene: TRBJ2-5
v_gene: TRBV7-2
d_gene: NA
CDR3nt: TGTGCCAGCAGCCTCCTGCAAGAGACCCAGTACTTC
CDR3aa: CASSLLQETQYF

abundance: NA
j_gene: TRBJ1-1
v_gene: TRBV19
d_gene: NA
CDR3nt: TGTGCCAGTAGTACAGGGATGAACACTGAAGCTTTCTTT
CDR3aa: CASSTGMNTEAFF

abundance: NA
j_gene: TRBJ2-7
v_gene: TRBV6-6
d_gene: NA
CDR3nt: TGTGCCAGCAGCCCGGGGGAAAAGCAGTACTTC
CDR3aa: CASSPGEKQYF

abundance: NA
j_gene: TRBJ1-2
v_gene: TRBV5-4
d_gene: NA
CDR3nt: TGTGCCAGCAGCTTGGTGGCAGGGAATGGCTACACCTTC
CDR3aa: CASSLVAGNGYTF

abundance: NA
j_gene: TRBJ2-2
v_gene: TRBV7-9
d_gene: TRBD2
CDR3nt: TGTGCCAGCAGCCTACAGGCGGGGGGGACGAACACCGGGGAGCTGTTTTTT
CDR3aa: CASSLQAGGTNTGELFF

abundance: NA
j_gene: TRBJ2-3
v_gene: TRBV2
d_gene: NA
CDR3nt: TGTGCCAGCGACCCCGCGATGGGGGCCGATACGCAGTATTTT
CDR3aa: CASDPAMGADTQYF

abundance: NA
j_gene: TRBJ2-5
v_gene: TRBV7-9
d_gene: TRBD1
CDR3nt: TGTGCCAGCAGCTCCGACAGGGGAGAGACCCAGTACTTC
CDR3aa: CASSSDRGETQYF

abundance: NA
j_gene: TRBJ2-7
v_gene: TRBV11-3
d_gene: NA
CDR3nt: TGTGCCAGCAGCTTGGAGACAGACGCCGAGCAGTACTTC
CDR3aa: CASSLETDAEQYF

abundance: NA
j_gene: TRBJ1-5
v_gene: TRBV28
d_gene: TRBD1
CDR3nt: TGTGCCAGCAGCGGGACAGGGGTTTTGCCCCAGCATTTT
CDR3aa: CASSGTGVLPQHF

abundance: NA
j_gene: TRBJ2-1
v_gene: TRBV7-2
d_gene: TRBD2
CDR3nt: TGTGCCAGCAGCTTAAGACTAGCGGGAGGGAGTTACAATGAGCAGTTCTTC
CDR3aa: CASSLRLAGGSYNEQFF

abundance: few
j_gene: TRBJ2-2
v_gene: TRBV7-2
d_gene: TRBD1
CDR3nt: TGTGCCAGCAGGCAGACAGGGAACGCCGGGGAGCTGTTTTTT
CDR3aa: CASRQTGNAGELFF

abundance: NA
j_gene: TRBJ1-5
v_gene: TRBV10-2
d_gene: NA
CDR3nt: TGCGCCAGCAGTGAGAGGGGACCCGGGACAAGATTTAATCAGCCCCAGCATTTT
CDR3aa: CASSERGPGTRFNQPQHF

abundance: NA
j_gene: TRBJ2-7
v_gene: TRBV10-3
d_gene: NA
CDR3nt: TGTGCCATCAGTGGGGGACTTTCCTACGAGCAGTACTTC
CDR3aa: CAISGGLSYEQYF